This T cell receptor beta chain was retrieved from a study of shared clonotypes between healthy human individuals. As for this clone: Its antigen is unknown.

Generated by immunoSEQ multiplex PCR, the TCRdb table keeps only in-frame clones and is missing some. The table has under 350,000 clones, around 86% seen once; the top ten hold about 17%. General study results and limits: Clonotypes which were not shared had lower generation probabilities than clonotypes that all four donors shared. Across subsets, estimated richness was generally greater for naive than for memory populations.

This CDR3 is built from 13 residues. Trimming removed 1 base from V and 4 bases from J, with 5 bases in between. The germline V gene has CDR1 LGHNA and CDR2 YNFKEQ. V usage is TRBV4-2 and J usage is TRBJ2-1; tentatively, D is TRBD1 (5 bases). The sequence was obtained from a man younger than 35 in good health. The sequenced material came from memory CD8+ T cells sorted from blood. As to subset: CD45RO+ cells pooled with CCR7-negative TemRA cells. In DNA, the CDR3 is TGTGCCAGCAGCCAAGGGACATACAATGAGCAGTTCTTC. Translated, it gives CASSQGTYNEQFF.